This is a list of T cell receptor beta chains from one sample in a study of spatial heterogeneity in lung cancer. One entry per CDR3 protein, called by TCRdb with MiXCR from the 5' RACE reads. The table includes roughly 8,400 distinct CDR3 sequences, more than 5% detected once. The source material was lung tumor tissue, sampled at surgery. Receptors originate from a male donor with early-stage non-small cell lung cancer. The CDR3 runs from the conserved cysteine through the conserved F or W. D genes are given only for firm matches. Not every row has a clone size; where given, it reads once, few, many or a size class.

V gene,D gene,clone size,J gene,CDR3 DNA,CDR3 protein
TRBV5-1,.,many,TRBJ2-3,TGCGCCAGCAGCTTGGCCAGTTTTCGATTTAGCACAGATACGCAGTATTTT,CASSLASFRFSTDTQYF
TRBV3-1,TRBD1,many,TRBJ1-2,TGTGCCAGCAGCCGCCTTGGACAGGGGTTCTATGGCTACACCTTC,CASSRLGQGFYGYTF
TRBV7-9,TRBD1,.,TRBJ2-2,TGTGCCAGCAGCTCGCCCGGGACAGGGAACACCGGGGAGCTGTTTTTT,CASSSPGTGNTGELFF
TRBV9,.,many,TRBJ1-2,TGTGCCAGCAGCTCATTAGGGATGGACTATGGCTACACCTTC,CASSSLGMDYGYTF
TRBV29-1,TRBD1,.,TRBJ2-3,TGCAGCGTGCGGGACAGGGGGTCCACAGATACGCAGTATTTT,CSVRDRGSTDTQYF
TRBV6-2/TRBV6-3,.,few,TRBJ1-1,TGTGCCAGCAGTTACTCGCCAGGATTGGACACTGAAGCTTTCTTT,CASSYSPGLDTEAFF
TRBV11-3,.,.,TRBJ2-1,TGTGCCAGCAGCTTATCCCAGTCCTACAATGAGCAGTTCTTC,CASSLSQSYNEQFF
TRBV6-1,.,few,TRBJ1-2,TGTGCCAGCAGTACCTCAGGGAGCTTCTATGGCTACACCTTC,CASSTSGSFYGYTF
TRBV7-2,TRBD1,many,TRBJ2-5,TGTGCCAGCAGCCCCCTTCGGACAGGTGGAGAGACCCAGTACTTC,CASSPLRTGGETQYF
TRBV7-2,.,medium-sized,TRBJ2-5,TGTGCCAGCAGCCTAGCGTACCAAGAGACCCAGTACTTC,CASSLAYQETQYF
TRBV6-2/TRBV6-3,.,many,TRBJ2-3,TGTGCCATCAAGCGGGCTAGCACAGATACGCAGTATTTT,CAIKRASTDTQYF
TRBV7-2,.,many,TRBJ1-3,TGTGCCAGCAGCTTAGGAGGGTACTCTAAGGGAAACACCATATATTTT,CASSLGGYSKGNTIYF
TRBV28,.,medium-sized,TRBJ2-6,TGTGCCAGCAGTTTGGGACGAGCCAACGTCCTGACTTTC,CASSLGRANVLTF
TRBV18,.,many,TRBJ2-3,TGTGCCAGCTCCACCCTAGGTCCAGATACGCAGTATTTT,CASSTLGPDTQYF
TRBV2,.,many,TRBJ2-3,TGTGCCAGCAGTCCGCCCCGGGCTCGAACAGATACGCAGTATTTT,CASSPPRARTDTQYF
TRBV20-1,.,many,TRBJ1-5,TGCAGTGCTAGGTACCAGGGTGATCAGCCCCAGCATTTT,CSARYQGDQPQHF
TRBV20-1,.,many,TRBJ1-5,TGCAGTGCTGACAGCATCCGGAATCAGCCCCAGCATTTT,CSADSIRNQPQHF
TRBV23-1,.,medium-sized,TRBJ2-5,TGCGCCAGCAGTCAACCAGACAGGATGGAGACCCAGTACTTC,CASSQPDRMETQYF
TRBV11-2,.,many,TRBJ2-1,TGTGCCAGCGGGGAGCAGGTGTCCTACAATGAGCAGTTCTTC,CASGEQVSYNEQFF
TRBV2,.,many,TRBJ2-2,TGTGCCAGCAGTGAACCCGGGACCAAGGCCGGGGAGCTGTTTTTT,CASSEPGTKAGELFF
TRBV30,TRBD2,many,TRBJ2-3,TGTGCCTGGAGTCCCTATAGCGGGATGAACCCGTATTTT,CAWSPYSGMNPYF
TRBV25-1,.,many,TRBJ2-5,TGTGCCAGCAGTGATCGACAGACGCAAGAGACCCAGTACTTC,CASSDRQTQETQYF
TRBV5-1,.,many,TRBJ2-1,TGCGCCAGCAGCTCCAGCTCCTACAATGAGCAGTTCTTC,CASSSSSYNEQFF
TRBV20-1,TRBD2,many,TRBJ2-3,TGCAGTGCCACGACTAGCGGGGACACAGATACGCAGTATTTT,CSATTSGDTDTQYF
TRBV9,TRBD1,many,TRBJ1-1,TGTGCCAGCAGCGGGGGACAGGGAACTGAAGCTTTCTTT,CASSGGQGTEAFF
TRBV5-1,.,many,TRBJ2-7,TGCGCCAGCAGCCTGAACTCCGGGACACCCTCCTACGAGCAGTACTTC,CASSLNSGTPSYEQYF
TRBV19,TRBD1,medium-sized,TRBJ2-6,TGTGCCAGTACTCCAAGCCCCACAGGGGGTCTCGGGCCACTTGCCAACGTCCTGACTTTC,CASTPSPTGGLGPLANVLTF
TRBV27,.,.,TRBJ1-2,TGTGCCAGCAGTTCTCTTGCAGGGAGAGTCTATGGCTACACCTTC,CASSSLAGRVYGYTF
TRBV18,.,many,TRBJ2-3,TGTGCCAGCTCACCTCGGGGAGATGAGACGGATACGCAGTATTTT,CASSPRGDETDTQYF
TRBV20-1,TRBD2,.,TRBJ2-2,TGCAGTGCTAGAGATGGAACTAGCGGTGGCACCGGGGAGCTGTTTTTT,CSARDGTSGGTGELFF
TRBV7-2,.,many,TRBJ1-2,TGTGCCAGCAGCTCGACAGCGGAAGCCTATGGCTACACCTTC,CASSSTAEAYGYTF
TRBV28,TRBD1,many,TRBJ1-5,TGTGCCAGCAGTTTACTTCCGGGACAGGGACTTCAGCCCCAGCATTTT,CASSLLPGQGLQPQHF
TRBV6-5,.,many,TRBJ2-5,TGTGCCAGCACCCTGGACTGGGGATCCGAGACCCAGTACTTC,CASTLDWGSETQYF
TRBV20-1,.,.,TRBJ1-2,TGCAGTGCTACTGAGGGGCAGAGCTATGGCTACACCTTC,CSATEGQSYGYTF
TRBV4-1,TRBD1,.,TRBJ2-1,TGCGCCAGCAGCCACGGACAGGGGGAGGGCTATGAGCAGTTCTTC,CASSHGQGEGYEQFF
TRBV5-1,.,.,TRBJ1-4,TGCGCCAGCGCCAGGTTCGAAGCAACTAATGAAAAACTGTTTTTT,CASARFEATNEKLFF
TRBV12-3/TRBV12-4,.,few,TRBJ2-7,TGTGCCAGCAGTCCCACAGCCTTACTCGTCTACGAGCAGTACTTC,CASSPTALLVYEQYF
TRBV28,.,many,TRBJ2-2,TGTGCCAGCAGTTTTTCCCCGAGCACCACCGGGGAGCTGTTTTTT,CASSFSPSTTGELFF
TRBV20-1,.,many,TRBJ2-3,TGCAGTGCTGCATGGGATGGAACAGATACGCAGTATTTT,CSAAWDGTDTQYF
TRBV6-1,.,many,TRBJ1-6,TGTGCCAGCAGCGTGAACTTCAGGGGTGCCTATAATTCACCCCTCCACTTT,CASSVNFRGAYNSPLHF
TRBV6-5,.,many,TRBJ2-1,TGTGCCAGCAGTTACCGGGACTCCTCCTACAATGAGCAGTTCTTC,CASSYRDSSYNEQFF
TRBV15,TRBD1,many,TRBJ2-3,TGTGCCACCAGCAGAGCTGACAGGGCCACAGATACGCAGTATTTT,CATSRADRATDTQYF
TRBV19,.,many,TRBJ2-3,TGTGCCAGTAGTATTGGTGCCGCACCTAGCACAGATACGCAGTATTTT,CASSIGAAPSTDTQYF
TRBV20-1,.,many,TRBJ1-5,TGCAGTGCTAGAGCATCGACGGGGACCGATCAGCCCCAGCATTTT,CSARASTGTDQPQHF
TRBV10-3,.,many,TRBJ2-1,TGTGCCATCAGCCTGGGACTTGAACACAATGAGCAGTTCTTC,CAISLGLEHNEQFF
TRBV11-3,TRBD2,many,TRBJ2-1,TGTGCCAGCAGCCGGACTAGCGGGAGTAGGTATGAGCAGTTCTTC,CASSRTSGSRYEQFF
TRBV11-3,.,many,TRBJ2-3,TGTGCCAGCTCAAAGGGGCCCACGGATACGCAGTATTTT,CASSKGPTDTQYF
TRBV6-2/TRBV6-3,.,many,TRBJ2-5,TGTGCCAGCAAAGGAGGAAGGCTACAAGAGACCCAGTACTTC,CASKGGRLQETQYF